This TCR beta chain was recovered during a study of blood T cell repertoires in COVID-19. Study context: Spain, Italy and the United States supplied samples that represented acute and convalescent COVID-19. The cDNA or gDNA used as material had been derived from T cells, B-cell-depleted T cells, or PBMCs.

The CDR3 consists of 15 residues. Per germline, CDR1 SGHRS and CDR2 YFSETQ. V was pared by 4 bases and J by 4 bases, with 6 bases of the junction left unmatched. Per the original methods: Amplification with reference gene primers provided the estimates of nucleated cell counts. Profiled with immunoSEQ multiplex PCR; TCRdb holds only in-frame clones, not every one. Clone size and the V and J calls come from that table; the DNA yielded D and trimming. The sample lists under 60,000 clones; 82% were seen once. Sequencing was performed on peripheral blood. The chain recombines TRBV5-1 with TRBJ1-5; TRBD1 aligns across 9 bases. The receptor was derived from a man aged 35-49 years with acute or convalescent COVID-19. CDR3 loop: CASSLGQGINQPQHF. Here the CDR3 DNA reads TGCGCCAGCAGCCTTGGACAGGGGATTAATCAGCCCCAGCATTTT.